This is a list of T cell receptor beta chains from one sample in a study of blood T cell repertoires in COVID-19. The table came from immunoSEQ multiplex PCR; TCRdb's copy has only in-frame clones and leaves some out. The repertoire holds roughly 130,000 clones, with 80% to 90% as singletons. What was sequenced was peripheral blood. These receptors all come from a man in his fifties or sixties with active or convalescent COVID-19. Each CDR3 is given with its conserved first and last residue. D genes are given only for firm matches. Clone size is stated in some rows and not others, as once, few, many or a class when expanded.

CDR3	DNA	V	size	J	D
CSVVTGGYTEAFF	TGCAGCGTTGTAACAGGGGGGTACACTGAAGCTTTCTTT	TRBV29-1	NA	TRBJ1-1	TRBD1
CASSEAGAGGEQYF	TGTGCCAGCAGTGAAGCGGGGGCGGGAGGCGAGCAGTACTTC	TRBV6-1	NA	TRBJ2-7	TRBD2
CASSFFSSQGKKETQYF	TGTGCCAGCAGCTTTTTTTCGTCACAGGGGAAGAAAGAGACCCAGTACTTC	TRBV7-9	once	TRBJ2-5	TRBD1
CASRADRALGNSPLHF	TGTGCCAGCAGAGCGGACAGGGCCTTGGGGAATTCACCCCTCCACTTT	TRBV28	once	TRBJ1-6	TRBD1
CASSGPYGYTF	TGTGCCAGCAGTGGGCCCTATGGCTACACCTTC	TRBV28	NA	TRBJ1-2	NA
CASGGRGLTYEQYF	TGTGCCAGCGGGGGGAGGGGGTTGACCTACGAGCAGTACTTC	TRBV6-5	NA	TRBJ2-7	NA
CASSQGTSGSETQYF	TGCGCCAGCAGCCAAGGGACTAGCGGATCCGAGACCCAGTACTTC	TRBV4-3	NA	TRBJ2-5	TRBD2
CASSPRGGPTDTQYF	TGTGCCAGCAGTCCCCGGGGGGGACCCACAGATACGCAGTATTTT	TRBV28	NA	TRBJ2-3	TRBD2
CASSLREEYEQYF	TGCGCCAGCAGCTTGCGGGAGGAGTACGAGCAGTACTTC	TRBV5-1	NA	TRBJ2-7	TRBD2
CASSLAGGNQPQHF	TGTGCCAGCAGTTTAGCAGGGGGCAATCAGCCCCAGCATTTT	TRBV28	once	TRBJ1-5	NA
CASSQLGLAGGPLRHSGANVLTF	TGTGCCAGCAGCCAACTCGGACTAGCGGGAGGCCCCCTGCGGCACTCTGGGGCCAACGTCCTGACTTTC	TRBV3-1/TRBV3-2	NA	TRBJ2-6	TRBD2
CASSKLAGGTTETQYF	TGTGCCAGTAGCAAACTAGCGGGAGGCACGACGGAGACCCAGTACTTC	TRBV19	NA	TRBJ2-5	TRBD2
CASSARTGVNTEAFF	TGTGCCAGCAGCGCACGGACAGGAGTTAACACTGAAGCTTTCTTT	TRBV9	NA	TRBJ1-1	TRBD1
CASSITGLSSYEQYF	TGTGCCAGTAGTATTACAGGGTTGAGCTCCTACGAGCAGTACTTC	TRBV19	NA	TRBJ2-7	NA
CATSRKMEGSYEQYF	TGTGCCACCAGCAGAAAAATGGAGGGATCCTACGAGCAGTACTTC	TRBV15	NA	TRBJ2-7	NA
CASSLGFLASGREEQYF	TGTGCCAGCAGCTTAGGGTTTCTGGCTAGCGGGAGGGAAGAGCAGTACTTC	TRBV7-2	NA	TRBJ2-7	TRBD2
CASSHPVMGGAEAFF	TGTGCCAGCAGCCATCCCGTTATGGGAGGAGCTGAAGCTTTCTTT	TRBV3-1/TRBV3-2	NA	TRBJ1-1	NA
CASSLWTSGRAVYEQYF	TGTGCCAGCAGCCTGTGGACTAGCGGGAGGGCCGTGTACGAGCAGTACTTC	TRBV5-6	NA	TRBJ2-7	TRBD2
CASSLSGNEQFF	TGTGCCAGCTCTCTGAGCGGTAATGAGCAGTTCTTC	TRBV18	NA	TRBJ2-1	NA
CASSPPGTPHSNQPQHF	TGTGCCAGCTCACCACCCGGGACACCGCATAGCAATCAGCCCCAGCATTTT	TRBV18	NA	TRBJ1-5	NA
CATSDPGGTEAFF	TGTGCCACCAGTGATCCAGGGGGCACTGAAGCTTTCTTT	TRBV24-1	NA	TRBJ1-1	TRBD1
CAWSVGGGTDTQYF	TGTGCCTGGAGTGTAGGTGGCGGGACAGATACGCAGTATTTT	TRBV30	NA	TRBJ2-3	NA
CASSYSTSGSYEQYF	TGTGCCAGCAGTTACTCGACTAGCGGATCCTACGAGCAGTACTTC	TRBV6-5	few	TRBJ2-7	TRBD2
CASSLEIGYEQYF	TGTGCCAGCAGCTTAGAAATCGGGTACGAGCAGTACTTC	TRBV7-2	NA	TRBJ2-7	NA
CATRTSGSVDTQYF	TGTGCCACCCGGACTAGCGGGAGTGTAGATACGCAGTATTTT	TRBV24-1	NA	TRBJ2-3	TRBD2
CASSGHPSADTQYF	TGTGCCAGCAGCGGACATCCTTCCGCAGATACGCAGTATTTT	TRBV5-8	NA	TRBJ2-3	NA
CASTKGLAGYNEQFF	TGTGCCAGCACCAAGGGGCTAGCGGGCTACAATGAGCAGTTCTTC	TRBV3-1/TRBV3-2	NA	TRBJ2-1	TRBD2
CAWSVGRLYEQYF	TGTGCCTGGAGTGTGGGTAGACTCTACGAGCAGTACTTC	TRBV30	once	TRBJ2-7	NA
CASSLGGQGVKNIQYF	TGTGCCAGCAGCTTAGGGGGACAGGGGGTCAAAAACATTCAGTACTTC	TRBV7-2	NA	TRBJ2-4	TRBD1
CASPGDLNTEAFF	TGTGCCAGTCCAGGGGACCTGAACACTGAAGCTTTCTTT	TRBV28	once	TRBJ1-1	NA
CASSRLSANEQFF	TGTGCCAGCAGCCGACTTTCAGCCAATGAACAGTTCTTC	TRBV6-5	NA	TRBJ2-1	NA
CASLVESGELFF	TGTGCCAGTTTGGTTGAGTCCGGGGAGCTGTTTTTT	TRBV19	NA	TRBJ2-2	NA
CAIRPLAGVNNEQFF	TGTGCCATCAGGCCGCTAGCGGGAGTTAACAATGAGCAGTTCTTC	TRBV10-3	NA	TRBJ2-1	TRBD2
CASSGRGSGANVLTF	TGTGCCAGCAGCGGCAGGGGCTCTGGGGCCAACGTCCTGACTTTC	TRBV7-2	NA	TRBJ2-6	NA
CASSQDPGQGNKDGYTF	TGCGCCAGCAGCCAAGATCCTGGACAGGGAAATAAGGATGGCTACACCTTC	TRBV4-1	NA	TRBJ1-2	TRBD1
CASGDRDSYGYTF	TGTGCCAGTGGAGACAGGGATTCCTATGGCTACACCTTC	TRBV19	NA	TRBJ1-2	TRBD1
CAWSFRRETEAFF	TGTGCCTGGAGCTTCAGGAGGGAGACTGAAGCTTTCTTT	TRBV30	NA	TRBJ1-1	NA
CASSLSQGLNEKLFF	TGTGCCAGCAGTTTATCGCAGGGACTTAATGAAAAACTGTTTTTT	TRBV28	NA	TRBJ1-4	NA
CASSPRAGGQETQYF	TGTGCCAGCTCACCTCGGGCAGGGGGACAAGAGACCCAGTACTTC	TRBV18	NA	TRBJ2-5	TRBD1
CASSPYPERANNQFF	TGTGCCAGTAGTCCTTACCCCGAGAGGGCCAATAACCAGTTCTTC	TRBV19	NA	TRBJ2-1	NA
CASTLTEPRPQHF	TGTGCCAGCACCCTGACGGAGCCACGGCCCCAGCATTTT	TRBV28	NA	TRBJ1-5	NA
CASSFIGQVWEDTQYF	TGTGCCAGCAGTTTCATAGGACAGGTCTGGGAAGATACGCAGTATTTT	TRBV3-1/TRBV3-2	NA	TRBJ2-3	TRBD1
CASSSPSLGANTGELFF	TGCGCCAGCAGCTCCCCCTCGTTGGGAGCGAACACCGGGGAGCTGTTTTTT	TRBV5-1	NA	TRBJ2-2	NA
CAISVAGQFMNTEAFF	TGTGCCATCAGTGTTGCGGGACAGTTCATGAACACTGAAGCTTTCTTT	TRBV10-3	NA	TRBJ1-1	TRBD1
CAWGRLNTEAFF	TGTGCCTGGGGACGTCTGAACACTGAAGCTTTCTTT	TRBV30	NA	TRBJ1-1	NA
CASSAIDSPIKETQYF	TGCGCCAGCAGCGCAATAGACAGCCCCATTAAAGAGACCCAGTACTTC	TRBV5-1	NA	TRBJ2-5	NA
CASSLGSSGRNEQFF	TGTGCCAGCAGCTTAGGTAGTAGCGGGAGGAATGAGCAGTTCTTC	TRBV7-9	NA	TRBJ2-1	TRBD2
CASSLGSSYNSPLHF	TGTGCCAGCAGCTTAGGGAGCTCCTATAATTCACCCCTCCACTTT	TRBV5-4	NA	TRBJ1-6	NA
CASISGGLDNSPLHF	TGTGCCAGCATCTCCGGGGGGCTAGATAATTCACCCCTCCACTTT	TRBV6-6	NA	TRBJ1-6	NA
CASSTSGEYSNQPQHF	TGTGCCAGCAGTACCTCAGGGGAATATAGCAATCAGCCCCAGCATTTT	TRBV28	NA	TRBJ1-5	NA
CASSFQGSTSHTF	TGTGCCAGCAGCTTTCAGGGGTCGACATCTCACACCTTC	TRBV7-2	few	TRBJ1-2	NA
CASRGPGQGLYGYTF	TGTGCCAGCAGGGGACCGGGACAGGGCCTCTATGGCTACACCTTC	TRBV28	NA	TRBJ1-2	TRBD1
CASSLGTSGRANTGELFF	TGTGCCAGCAGCTTAGGGACTAGCGGGAGGGCGAACACCGGGGAGCTGTTTTTT	TRBV7-6	once	TRBJ2-2	TRBD2
CASSLDWTSGSLSYNEQFF	TGTGCCAGCAGCTTAGACTGGACTAGCGGGAGCCTCTCCTACAATGAGCAGTTCTTC	TRBV11-2	NA	TRBJ2-1	TRBD2
CASKLETQAADTQYF	TGCGCCAGCAAGTTGGAGACCCAAGCGGCAGATACGCAGTATTTT	TRBV5-1	NA	TRBJ2-3	NA
CASQKIPGTITGNTIYF	TGTGCCTCACAGAAAATACCAGGGACAATCACTGGAAACACCATATATTTT	TRBV30	NA	TRBJ1-3	NA